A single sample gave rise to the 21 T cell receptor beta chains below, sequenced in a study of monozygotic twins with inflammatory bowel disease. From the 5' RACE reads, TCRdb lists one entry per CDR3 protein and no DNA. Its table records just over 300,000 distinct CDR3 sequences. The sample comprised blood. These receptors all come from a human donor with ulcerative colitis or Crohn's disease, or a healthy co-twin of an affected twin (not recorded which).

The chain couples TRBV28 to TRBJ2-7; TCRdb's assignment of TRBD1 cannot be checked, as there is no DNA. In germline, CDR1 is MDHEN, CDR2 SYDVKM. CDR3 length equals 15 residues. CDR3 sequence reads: CASRPSGTGGGEQYF.

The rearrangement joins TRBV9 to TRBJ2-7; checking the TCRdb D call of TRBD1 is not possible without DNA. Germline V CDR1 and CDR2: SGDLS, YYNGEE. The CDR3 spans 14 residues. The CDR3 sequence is CATSRGPFSYEQYF.

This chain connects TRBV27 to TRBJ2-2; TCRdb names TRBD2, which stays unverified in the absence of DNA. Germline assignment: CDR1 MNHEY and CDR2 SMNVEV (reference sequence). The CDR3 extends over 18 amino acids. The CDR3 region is CASRRLEMAGGRTGELFF.

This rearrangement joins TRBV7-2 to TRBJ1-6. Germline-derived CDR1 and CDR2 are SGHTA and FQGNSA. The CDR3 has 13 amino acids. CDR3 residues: CASSPATNSPLHF.

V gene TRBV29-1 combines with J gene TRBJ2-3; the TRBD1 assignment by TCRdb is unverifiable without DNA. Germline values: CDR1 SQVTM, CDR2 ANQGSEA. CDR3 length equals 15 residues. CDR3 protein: CSVGHGTAHTDTQYF.

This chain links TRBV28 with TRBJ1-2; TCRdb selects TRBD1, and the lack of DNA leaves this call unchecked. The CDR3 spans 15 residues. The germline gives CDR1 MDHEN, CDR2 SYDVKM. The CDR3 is CASSTPDRGSGGYTF.

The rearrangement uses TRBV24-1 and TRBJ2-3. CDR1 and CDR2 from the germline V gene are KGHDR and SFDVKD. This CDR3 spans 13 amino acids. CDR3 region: CATSVARQGTQYF.

The CDR3 is CSALPSGVETQYF. V is TRBV20-1 and J is TRBJ2-5; TCRdb indicates TRBD2, and absent DNA this call remains unverified. The CDR3 has 13 amino acids. Germline lookup yields CDR1 DFQATT and CDR2 SNEGSKA (reference sequence).

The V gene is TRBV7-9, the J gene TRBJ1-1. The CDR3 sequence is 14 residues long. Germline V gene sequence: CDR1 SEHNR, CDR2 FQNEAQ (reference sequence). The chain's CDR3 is CASSLVQGGTEAFF.

CDR3 residues: CASSYSGSLYSNQPQHF. The rearrangement uses TRBV6-2 or TRBV6-3 and TRBJ1-5. The CDR3 is 17 residues long. The germline CDR1 and CDR2 sequences are MNHEY and SVGEGT.

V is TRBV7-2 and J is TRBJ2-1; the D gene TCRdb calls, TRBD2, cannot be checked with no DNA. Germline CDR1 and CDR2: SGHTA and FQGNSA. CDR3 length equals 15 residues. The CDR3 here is CASSSLAGVGNEQFF.

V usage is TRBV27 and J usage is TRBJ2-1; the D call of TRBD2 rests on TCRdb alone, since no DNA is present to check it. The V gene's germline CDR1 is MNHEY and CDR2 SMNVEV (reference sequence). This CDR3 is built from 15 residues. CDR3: CASSFRPEGPNEQFF.

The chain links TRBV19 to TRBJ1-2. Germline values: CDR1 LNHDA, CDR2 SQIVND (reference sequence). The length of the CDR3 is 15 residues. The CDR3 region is CASSIQFTANYGYTF.

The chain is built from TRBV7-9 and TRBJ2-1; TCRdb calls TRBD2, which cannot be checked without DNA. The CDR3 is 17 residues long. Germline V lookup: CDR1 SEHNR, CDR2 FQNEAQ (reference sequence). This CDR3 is CASSLARGSGSGHEQFF.

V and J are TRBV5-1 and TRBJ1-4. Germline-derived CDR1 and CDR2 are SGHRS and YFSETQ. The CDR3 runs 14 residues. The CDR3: CASSLGAANEKLFF. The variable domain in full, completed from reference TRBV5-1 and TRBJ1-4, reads KAGVTQTPRYLIKTRGQQVTLSCSPISGHRSVSWYQQTPGQGLQFLFEYFSETQRNKGNFPGRFSGRQFSNSRSEMNVSTLELGDSALYLCASSLGAANEKLFFGSGTQLSVL.

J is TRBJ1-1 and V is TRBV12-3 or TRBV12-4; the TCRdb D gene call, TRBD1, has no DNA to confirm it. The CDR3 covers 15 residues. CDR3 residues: CASSLGTGYIAEAFF.

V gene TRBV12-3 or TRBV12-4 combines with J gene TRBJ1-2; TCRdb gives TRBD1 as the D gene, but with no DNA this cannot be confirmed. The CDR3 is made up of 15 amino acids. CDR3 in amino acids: CASSLDDRELYGYTF.

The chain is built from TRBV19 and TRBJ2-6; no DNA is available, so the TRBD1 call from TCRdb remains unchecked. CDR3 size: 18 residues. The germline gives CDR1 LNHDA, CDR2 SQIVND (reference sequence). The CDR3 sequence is CASSPTGTAVSGANVLTF.

The CDR3 here is CASSTTGTTYTGELFF. The chain recombines TRBV7-2 with TRBJ2-2; TCRdb proposes TRBD2, but this gene call is untestable without DNA. CDR1 and CDR2 (germline): SGHTA, FQGNSA. The CDR3 is made up of 16 amino acids.

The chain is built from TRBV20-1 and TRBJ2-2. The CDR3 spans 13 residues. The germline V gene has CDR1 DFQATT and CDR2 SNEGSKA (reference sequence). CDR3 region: CSAGRPDAGELFF.

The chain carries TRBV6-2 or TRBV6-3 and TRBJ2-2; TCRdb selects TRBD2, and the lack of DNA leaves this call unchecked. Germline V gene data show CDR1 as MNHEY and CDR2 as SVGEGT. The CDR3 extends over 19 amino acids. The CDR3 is CASSYSIFGIGEGSGELFF.